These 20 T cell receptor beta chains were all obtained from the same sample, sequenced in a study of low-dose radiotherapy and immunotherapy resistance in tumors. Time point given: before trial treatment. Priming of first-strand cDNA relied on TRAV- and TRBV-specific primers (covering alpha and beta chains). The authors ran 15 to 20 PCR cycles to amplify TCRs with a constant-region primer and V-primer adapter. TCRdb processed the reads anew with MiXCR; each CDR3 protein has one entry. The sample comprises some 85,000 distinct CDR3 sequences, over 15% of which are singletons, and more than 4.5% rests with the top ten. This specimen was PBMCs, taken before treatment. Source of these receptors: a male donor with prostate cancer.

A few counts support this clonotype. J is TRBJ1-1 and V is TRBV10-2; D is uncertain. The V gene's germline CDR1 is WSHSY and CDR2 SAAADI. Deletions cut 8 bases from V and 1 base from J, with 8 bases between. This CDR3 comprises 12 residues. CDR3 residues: CASGLPNTEAFF. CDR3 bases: TGCGCCAGCGGTCTACCGAACACTGAAGCTTTCTTT.

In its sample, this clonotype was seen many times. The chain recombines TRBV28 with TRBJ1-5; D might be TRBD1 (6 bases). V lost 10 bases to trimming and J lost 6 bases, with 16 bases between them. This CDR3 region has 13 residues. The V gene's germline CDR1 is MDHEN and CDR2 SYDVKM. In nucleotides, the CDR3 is TGTGCCACCCTCGGGGGGCATCCTCAGCCCCAGCATTTT. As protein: CATLGGHPQPQHF. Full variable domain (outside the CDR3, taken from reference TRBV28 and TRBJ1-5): DVKVTQSSRYLVKRTGEKVFLECVQDMDHENMFWYRQDPGLGLRLIYFSYDVKMKEKGDIPEGYSVSREKKERFSLILESASTNQTSMYLCATLGGHPQPQHFGDGTRLSIL.

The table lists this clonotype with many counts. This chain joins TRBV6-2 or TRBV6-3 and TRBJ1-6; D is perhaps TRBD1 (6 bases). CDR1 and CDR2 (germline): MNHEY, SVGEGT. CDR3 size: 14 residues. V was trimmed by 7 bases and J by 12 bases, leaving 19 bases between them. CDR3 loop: CASTQGTQAQPLHF. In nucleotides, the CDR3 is TGTGCCAGCACCCAGGGGACACAGGCTCAACCCCTCCACTTT.

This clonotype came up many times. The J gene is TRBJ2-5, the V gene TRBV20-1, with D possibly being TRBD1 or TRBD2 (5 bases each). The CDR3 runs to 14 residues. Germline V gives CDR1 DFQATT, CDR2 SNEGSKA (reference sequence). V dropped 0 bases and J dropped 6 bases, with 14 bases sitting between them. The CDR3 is CSARDRGAPKTQYF. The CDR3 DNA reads TGCAGTGCTAGAGATCGAGGGGCCCCGAAGACCCAGTACTTC.

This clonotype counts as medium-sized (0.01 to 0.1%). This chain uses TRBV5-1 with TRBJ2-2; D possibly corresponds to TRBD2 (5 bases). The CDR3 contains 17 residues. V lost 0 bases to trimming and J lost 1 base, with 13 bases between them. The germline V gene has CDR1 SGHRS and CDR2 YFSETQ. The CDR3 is CASSLGMLARNTGELFF. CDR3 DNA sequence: TGCGCCAGCAGCTTGGGTATGTTAGCGAGGAACACCGGGGAGCTGTTTTTT.

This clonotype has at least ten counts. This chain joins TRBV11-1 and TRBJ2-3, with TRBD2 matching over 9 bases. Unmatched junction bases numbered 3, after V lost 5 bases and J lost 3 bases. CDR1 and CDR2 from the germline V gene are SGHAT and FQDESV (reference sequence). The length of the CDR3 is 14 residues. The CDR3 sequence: CASSISGRTDTQYF. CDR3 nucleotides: TGTGCCAGCAGCATTAGCGGGAGAACAGATACGCAGTATTTT.

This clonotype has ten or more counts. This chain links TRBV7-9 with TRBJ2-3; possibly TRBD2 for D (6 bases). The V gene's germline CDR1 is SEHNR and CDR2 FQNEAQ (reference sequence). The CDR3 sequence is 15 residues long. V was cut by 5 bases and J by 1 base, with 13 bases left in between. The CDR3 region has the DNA TGTGCCAGCAGCCCACCGGCTAGCGGCACAGATACGCAGTATTTT. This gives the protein CASSPPASGTDTQYF.

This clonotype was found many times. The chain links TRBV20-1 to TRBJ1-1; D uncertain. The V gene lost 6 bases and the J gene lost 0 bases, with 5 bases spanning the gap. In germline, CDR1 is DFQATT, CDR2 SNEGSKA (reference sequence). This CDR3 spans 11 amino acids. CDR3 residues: CSAELNTEAFF. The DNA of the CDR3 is TGCAGTGCCGAGCTGAACACTGAAGCTTTCTTT.

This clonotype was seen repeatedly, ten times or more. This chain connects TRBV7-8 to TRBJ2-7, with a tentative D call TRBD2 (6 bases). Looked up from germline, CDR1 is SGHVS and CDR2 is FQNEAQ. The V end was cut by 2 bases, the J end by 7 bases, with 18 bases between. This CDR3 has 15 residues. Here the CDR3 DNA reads TGTGCCAGCAGCTTATCGGGGACTCGCGCCTCTGAGCAGTACTTC. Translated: CASSLSGTRASEQYF.

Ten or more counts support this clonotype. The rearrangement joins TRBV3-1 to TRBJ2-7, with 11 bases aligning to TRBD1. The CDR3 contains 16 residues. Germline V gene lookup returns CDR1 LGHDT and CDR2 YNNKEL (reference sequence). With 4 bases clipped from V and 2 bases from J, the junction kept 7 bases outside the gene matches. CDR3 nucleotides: TGTGCCAGCAGCCGGACAGCGGGACAGGGGGCCTACGAGCAGTACTTC. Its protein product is CASSRTAGQGAYEQYF.

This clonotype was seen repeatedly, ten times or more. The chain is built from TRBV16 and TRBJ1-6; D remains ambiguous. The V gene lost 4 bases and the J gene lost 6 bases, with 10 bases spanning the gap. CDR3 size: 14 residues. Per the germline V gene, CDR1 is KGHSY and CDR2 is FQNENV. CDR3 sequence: CASSPRGPNSPLHF. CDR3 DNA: TGTGCCAGCAGCCCCCGAGGCCCTAATTCACCCCTCCACTTT.

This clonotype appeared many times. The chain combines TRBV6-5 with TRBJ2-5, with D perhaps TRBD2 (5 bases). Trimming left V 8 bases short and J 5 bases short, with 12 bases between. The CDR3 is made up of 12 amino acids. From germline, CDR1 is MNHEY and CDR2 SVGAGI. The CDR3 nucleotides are TGTGCCAGCGCGAAGGAGGTCGAGACCCAGTACTTC. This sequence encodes CASAKEVETQYF.

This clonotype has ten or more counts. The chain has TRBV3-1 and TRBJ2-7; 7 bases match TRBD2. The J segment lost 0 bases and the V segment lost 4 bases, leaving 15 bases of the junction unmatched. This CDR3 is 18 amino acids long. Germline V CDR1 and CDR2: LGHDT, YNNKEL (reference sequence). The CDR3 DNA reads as TGTGCCAGCAGCCGGGAAAGGGCTAGCGGTTCAAGCTCCTACGAGCAGTACTTC. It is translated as CASSRERASGSSSYEQYF.

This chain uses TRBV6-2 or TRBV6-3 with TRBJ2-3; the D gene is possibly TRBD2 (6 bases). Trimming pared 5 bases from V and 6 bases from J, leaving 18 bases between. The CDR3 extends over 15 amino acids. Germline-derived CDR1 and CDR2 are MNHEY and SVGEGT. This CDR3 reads CASSESPGSGDTQYF. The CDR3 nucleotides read TGTGCCAGCAGTGAATCCCCCGGGAGTGGGGATACGCAGTATTTT.

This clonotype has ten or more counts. CDR3 nucleotides: TGTGCCAGCAGCGTAGGGCGGGGGACCCCCTACGAGCAGTACTTC. Translation gives CASSVGRGTPYEQYF. V and J are TRBV9 and TRBJ2-7, with 7 bases matching TRBD2. CDR3 length: 15 amino acids. From germline, CDR1 is SGDLS and CDR2 YYNGEE. The junction had 5 bases not matched to a gene; V was cut back by 0 bases and J by 2 bases. Combining the CDR3 with reference TRBV9 and TRBJ2-7 gives the whole variable domain DSGVTQTPKHLITATGQRVTLRCSPRSGDLSVYWYQQSLDQGLQFLIQYYNGEERAKGNILERFSAQQFPDLHSELNLSSLELGDSALYFCASSVGRGTPYEQYFGPGTRLTVT.

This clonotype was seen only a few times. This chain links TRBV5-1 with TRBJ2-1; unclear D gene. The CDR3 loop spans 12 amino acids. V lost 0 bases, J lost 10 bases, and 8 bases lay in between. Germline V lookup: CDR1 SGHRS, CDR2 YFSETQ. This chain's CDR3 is CASSLASQEQFF. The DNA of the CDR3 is TGCGCCAGCAGCTTGGCCAGCCAGGAGCAGTTCTTC.

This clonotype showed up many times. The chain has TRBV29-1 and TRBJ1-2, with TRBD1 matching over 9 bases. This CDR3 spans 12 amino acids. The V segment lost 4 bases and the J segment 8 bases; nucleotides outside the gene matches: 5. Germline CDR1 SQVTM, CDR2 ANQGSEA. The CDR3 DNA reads TGCAGCGTTGTCACAGGGGGCACGGGCTACACCTTC. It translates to CSVVTGGTGYTF.

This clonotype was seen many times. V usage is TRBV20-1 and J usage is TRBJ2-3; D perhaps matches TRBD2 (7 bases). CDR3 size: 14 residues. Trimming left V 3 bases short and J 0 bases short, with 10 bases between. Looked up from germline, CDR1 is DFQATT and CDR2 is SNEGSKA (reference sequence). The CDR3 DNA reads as TGCAGTGCTAGGCGGGGGCAAAGCACAGATACGCAGTATTTT. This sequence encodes CSARRGQSTDTQYF.

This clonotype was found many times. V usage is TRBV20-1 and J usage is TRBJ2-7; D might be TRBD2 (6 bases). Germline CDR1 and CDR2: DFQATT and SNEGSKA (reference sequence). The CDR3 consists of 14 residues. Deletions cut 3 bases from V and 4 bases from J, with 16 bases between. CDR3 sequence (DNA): TGCAGTGCTAGTCGGCGGGACTTACCTTACGAGCAGTACTTC. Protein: CSASRRDLPYEQYF.

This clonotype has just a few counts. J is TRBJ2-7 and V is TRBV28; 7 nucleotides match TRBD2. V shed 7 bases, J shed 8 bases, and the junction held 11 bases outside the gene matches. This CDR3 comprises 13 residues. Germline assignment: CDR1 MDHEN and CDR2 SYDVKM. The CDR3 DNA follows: TGTGCCAGCAATAGCGGGTCTACTACGAAGCAGTACTTC. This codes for CASNSGSTTKQYF.